This T cell receptor beta chain comes out of a study of cytomegalovirus exposure and HLA in healthy donors. Germline V gene sequence: CDR1 LNHDA, CDR2 SQIVND (reference sequence). This CDR3 comprises 13 residues. As for the donors, each was a healthy bone marrow donor. Vbeta (60) and Jbeta (13) primers were used in the PCR. Data came from immunoSEQ multiplex PCR; TCRdb stores just in-frame clones and leaves some out. Of roughly 120,000 clones detected, 65% to 80% appear once; the ten largest clones hold 25% to 35%. The sample taken for sequencing was PBMCs. The clonotype comes from a man aged 60 to 69 in good health and CMV-seropositive. This chain joins TRBV19 and TRBJ2-5; 9 bases are shared with TRBD1. Near its end, the DNA agrees better with TRBJ2-7, so the J call may be wrong. The CDR3 nucleotides read TGTGCCAGTAGTGGACAGGGGACCTACGAGCAGTACTTC. Residues: CASSGQGTYEQYF.